This TCR beta chain emerged from a study of T cell changes during pregnancy in multiple sclerosis (dated by TCRdb to between 2017 and 2020). In terms of the full investigation: The study examined how the T cell repertoire changed over the course of pregnancy in women with multiple sclerosis.

CDR1 and CDR2, per the germline V gene, are LGHNA and YNFKEQ. V is shortened by 1 base, J by 3 bases, and the region joining them spans 7 bases. From cysteine to phenylalanine, the CDR3 is 13 amino acids long. Only the CDR3 DNA is retained, 39 bases long and in frame from the first base. The protocol used for the library was the immunoSEQ multiplex PCR assay. Imported from immuneACCESS, the table was reduced by TCRdb to in-frame sequences with V and J called. These copies leave out some clones; in studies compared against another copy, an unresolved V gene accounts for under half, and the cause of the remainder is not known. In this sample the table shows more than 70,000 clones, roughly 90% of which occur a single time. The ten top clones hold approximately 0.9% of the sample. As for this clone: No cognate antigen has been identified for it. No base-level quality is on record; no much larger clone is a single base apart.

The specimen was peripheral blood, collected before pregnancy. The TCR was taken from a female donor with multiple sclerosis, enrolled in a pregnancy study. The chain is assembled from TRBV4-2 and TRBJ2-7; no confident D gene assignment can be made. The nucleotides read TGTGCCAGCAGCCAAGCAATCGGCTACGAGCAGTACTTC. Its protein reads: CASSQAIGYEQYF.